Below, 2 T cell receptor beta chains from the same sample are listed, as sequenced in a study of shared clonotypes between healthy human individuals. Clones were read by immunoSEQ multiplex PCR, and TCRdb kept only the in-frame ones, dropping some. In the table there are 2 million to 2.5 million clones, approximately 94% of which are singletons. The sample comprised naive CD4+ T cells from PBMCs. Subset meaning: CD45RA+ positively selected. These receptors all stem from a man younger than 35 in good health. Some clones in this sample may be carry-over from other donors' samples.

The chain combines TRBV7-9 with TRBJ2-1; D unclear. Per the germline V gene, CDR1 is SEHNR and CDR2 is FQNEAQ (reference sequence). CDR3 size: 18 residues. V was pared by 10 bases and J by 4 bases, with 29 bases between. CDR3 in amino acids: CATSPDGGSPKQYNEQFF. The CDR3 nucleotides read TGTGCCACCTCTCCTGATGGTGGCTCCCCCAAACAATACAATGAGCAGTTCTTC.

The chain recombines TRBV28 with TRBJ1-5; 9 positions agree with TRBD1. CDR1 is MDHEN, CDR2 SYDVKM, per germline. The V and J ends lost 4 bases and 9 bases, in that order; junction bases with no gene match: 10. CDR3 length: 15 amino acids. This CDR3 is CASSSQTGGMSPQHF. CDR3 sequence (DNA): TGTGCCAGCAGTTCCCAAACAGGGGGCATGTCGCCCCAGCATTTT.